These 18 T cell receptor beta chains were all obtained from the same sample, sequenced in a study of cytomegalovirus exposure and HLA in healthy donors. The study ran its PCR with 60 Vbeta and 13 Jbeta primers. Using immunoSEQ multiplex PCR, the repertoire was profiled, and TCRdb retains in-frame clones only, with some absent. The table has approximately 200,000 clones, 79% seen once; the top ten hold over 1.5%. Sequencing was done on a sample of PBMCs. Source of these receptors: a girl between 10 and 17 years old in good health and CMV-seropositive.

The chain uses TRBV4-1 and TRBJ1-2, with 9 bases matching TRBD1. J gave up 8 bases and V 4 bases, and 17 bases lay outside the gene matches. CDR3 length: 17 amino acids. Germline V gene lookup returns CDR1 MGHRA and CDR2 YSYEKL. The CDR3 nucleotides are TGCGCCAGCAGCCCGGGACAGGGACAGGGTTGGTTGGGAGGCTACACCTTC. This codes for CASSPGQGQGWLGGYTF.

This clone has more than one count but fewer than ten. The chain couples TRBV5-4 to TRBJ2-1; tentatively, D is TRBD2 (6 bases). This CDR3 contains 13 residues. Germline CDR1 is SGHNT and CDR2 is YYREEE (reference sequence). The germline V and J ends were trimmed by 5 bases and 7 bases, with 13 bases remaining between them. DNA for the CDR3: TGTGCCAGCAGTCCTGCGGGGCGGAATGAGCAGTTCTTC. Translating gives CASSPAGRNEQFF.

This clone was observed a few times. This sequence joins TRBV9 and TRBJ2-5; 9 bases agree with TRBD2. The CDR3 consists of 15 residues. The germline V gene has CDR1 SGDLS and CDR2 YYNGEE. Germline trimming cut 0 bases from V and 5 bases from J; bases unmatched to any gene: 5. The CDR3 reads CASSVAGLARETQYF. CDR3 nucleotides: TGTGCCAGCAGCGTAGCAGGACTAGCGAGGGAGACCCAGTACTTC.

The rearrangement links TRBV5-4 to TRBJ2-2; D is undetermined. The CDR3 runs 13 residues. V lost 0 bases, J lost 6 bases, and 6 bases lay in between. CDR1 is SGHNT, CDR2 YYREEE, per germline (reference sequence). The CDR3 is CASSLATAGELFF. CDR3 DNA sequence: TGTGCCAGCAGCTTGGCCACGGCCGGGGAGCTGTTTTTT. Together with reference TRBV5-4 and TRBJ2-2, the CDR3 gives the full variable domain: ETGVTQSPTHLIKTRGQQVTLRCSSQSGHNTVSWYQQALGQGPQFIFQYYREEENGRGNFPPRFSGLQFPNYSSELNVNALELDDSALYLCASSLATAGELFFGEGSRLTVL.

The genes are TRBV18 and TRBJ2-3; 9 bases agree with TRBD2. Germline-derived CDR1 and CDR2 are KGHSH and LQKENI. The CDR3 contains 16 residues. The ends lost 6 bases at V and 2 bases at J; junction bases unmatched: 9. CDR3: CASSPPGLASTDTQYF. As DNA, the CDR3 is TGTGCCAGCTCTCCGCCGGGACTAGCATCCACAGATACGCAGTATTTT.

The rearrangement joins TRBV5-5 to TRBJ2-3; 8 nucleotides match TRBD2. V lost 2 bases to trimming and J lost 2 bases; unmatched junction nucleotides: 4. The germline CDR1 and CDR2 sequences are SGHKS and YYEKEE (reference sequence). The CDR3 consists of 15 residues. The CDR3 coding sequence is TGTGCCAGCAGCTTAGGACTAGCTCACACAGATACGCAGTATTTT. Amino acid sequence: CASSLGLAHTDTQYF.

The chain combines TRBV5-1 with TRBJ2-2, with 8 bases that match TRBD1. The CDR3 runs to 15 residues. The V and J ends lost 0 bases and 9 bases, in that order; junction bases with no gene match: 7. Germline V CDR1 and CDR2: SGHRS, YFSETQ. In DNA, the CDR3 is TGCGCCAGCAGCTTGGTGGACAGGGAAACCAGGGAGCTGTTTTTT. Protein sequence: CASSLVDRETRELFF.

This chain links TRBV5-6 with TRBJ1-4; D unclear. Germline V gives CDR1 SGHDT, CDR2 YYEEEE. V was trimmed by 7 bases and J by 5 bases, leaving 18 bases between them. CDR3 length equals 15 residues. The CDR3 sequence is CASLPSWRTNEKLFF. The CDR3 bases are TGTGCCAGCCTCCCATCGTGGAGAACGAATGAAAAACTGTTTTTT.

V and J are TRBV25-1 and TRBJ2-3; maybe TRBD2 (6 bases). The V gene's germline CDR1 is MGHDK and CDR2 SYGVNS. The V and J ends lost 4 bases and 8 bases respectively, with 16 bases between them. The CDR3 sequence is 14 residues long. CDR3 in DNA: TGTGCCAGCAGTGGACCGGGGGATCAGGGTACGCAGTATTTT. Translating it yields CASSGPGDQGTQYF.

The chain combines TRBV9 with TRBJ1-4; D remains ambiguous. Germline lookup yields CDR1 SGDLS and CDR2 YYNGEE. Trimming stripped 0 bases from V and 5 bases from J, with 11 bases between. There are 15 residues in the CDR3. Here the CDR3 reads CASSVGGGSNEKLFF. For the CDR3, the DNA is TGTGCCAGCAGCGTAGGGGGAGGGTCGAATGAAAAACTGTTTTTT.

This chain connects TRBV2 to TRBJ1-5; D remains ambiguous. V was clipped by 4 bases and J by 6 bases, with 10 bases between them. CDR1 SNHLY and CDR2 FYNNEI come from the germline V gene. The CDR3 has 13 amino acids. For the CDR3, the DNA is TGTGCCAGCAGTGTTGGTGGCAGTCAGCCCCAGCATTTT. This codes for CASSVGGSQPQHF.

Only one count was recorded for this clone. This sequence joins TRBV11-3 and TRBJ2-5; 7 bases align to TRBD2. The CDR3 is made up of 15 amino acids. Germline V gene data show CDR1 as SGHNT and CDR2 as YENEEA. With V trimmed by 3 bases and J by 0 bases, 4 bases remained unmatched. The CDR3 nucleotides are TGTGCCAGCAGCTTCGCGGGGGATAACCAAGAGACCCAGTACTTC. It codes for CASSFAGDNQETQYF.

This chain joins TRBV28 and TRBJ2-7, with TRBD2 as a possible D gene (8 bases). V was trimmed by 6 bases and J by 9 bases, leaving 18 bases between them. Germline lookup yields CDR1 MDHEN and CDR2 SYDVKM. The CDR3 totals 13 residues. CDR3 in DNA: TGTGCCAGCAGAGGTACAGGGGCGGGAGGGCAGTACTTC. It yields the protein CASRGTGAGGQYF. Based on the CDR3 plus reference TRBV28 and TRBJ2-7, the full variable domain is DVKVTQSSRYLVKRTGEKVFLECVQDMDHENMFWYRQDPGLGLRLIYFSYDVKMKEKGDIPEGYSVSREKKERFSLILESASTNQTSMYLCASRGTGAGGQYFGPGTRLTVT.

The chain joins TRBV11-3 to TRBJ2-5; perhaps TRBD1 as D (6 bases). CDR1 and CDR2 (germline): SGHNT, YENEEA. The CDR3 has 14 residues. The ends were cut back, 3 bases at V and 1 base at J, with 9 bases in the middle. CDR3 sequence reads: CASSLGASQETQYF. The CDR3 DNA is TGTGCCAGCAGCTTGGGGGCCAGCCAAGAGACCCAGTACTTC.

This chain uses TRBV9 with TRBJ2-7, with 9 bases that match TRBD1. Unmatched junction bases numbered 7, after V lost 0 bases and J lost 3 bases. This CDR3 is built from 16 residues. CDR1 is SGDLS and CDR2 is YYNGEE in the germline V gene. The CDR3 is CASSVAAGQGIYEQYF. DNA for the CDR3: TGTGCCAGCAGCGTAGCCGCCGGACAGGGGATCTACGAGCAGTACTTC.

This clone was seen a single time. The CDR3 reads CASRERTGGIGYEQYF. The CDR3 region has the DNA TGTGCCAGCAGAGAACGTACAGGGGGCATTGGCTACGAGCAGTACTTC. The chain is built from TRBV6-6 and TRBJ2-7, with 9 bases matching TRBD1. Looked up from germline, CDR1 is MNHNY and CDR2 is SVGAGI (reference sequence). The CDR3 length is 16 residues. The trim removed 6 bases at V and 3 bases at J, leaving 12 bases unmatched.

This rearrangement joins TRBV10-2 to TRBJ1-1; D is possibly TRBD1 (6 bases). V lost 3 bases to trimming and J lost 11 bases, with 10 bases between them. CDR1 and CDR2 from the germline V gene are WSHSY and SAAADI. The CDR3 is 11 residues long. The CDR3 sequence: CASSDARGAFF. CDR3 in DNA: TGCGCCAGCAGTGACGCCAGGGGCGCTTTCTTT.

As for this clone: This same CDR3 is encoded by further DNA sequences in the sample. The chain has TRBV5-1 and TRBJ2-7; D is unresolved. The CDR3 has 14 amino acids. The germline V gene encodes CDR1 SGHRS and CDR2 YFSETQ. V lost 0 bases to trimming and J lost 0 bases, with 7 bases between them. CDR3 DNA: TGCGCCAGCAGCTTGGGCGGTAGCTCCTACGAGCAGTACTTC. It translates to CASSLGGSSYEQYF.